The source of this T cell receptor beta chain is a study of T cells in Graves' hyperthyroidism and ophthalmopathy. Amplified regions were TCR beta CDR3 sequences from RNA transcripts. HTBI primers were used for first-round RT-PCR of the TCR CDR3. TCRdb recomputed calls from the multiplex PCR reads with MiXCR, one row per CDR3 protein. The data hold over 500,000 distinct CDR3 sequences, with roughly 15% observed a single time. V lost 1 base and J lost 5, with 9 bases in between. Germline V lookup: CDR1 MGHRA, CDR2 YSYEKL. The CDR3 has 14 residues. The chain links TRBV4-1 to TRBJ1-5; TRBD1 might be the D (5 bases). The sequenced material came from blood. The TCR sequence derives from a young woman with Graves' ophthalmopathy. The CDR3 loop is CASSQGGADQPQHF. In nucleotides, the CDR3 is TGCGCCAGCAGCCAAGGCGGGGCGGATCAGCCCCAGCATTTT.